What follows is one T cell receptor (beta chain) and its context. What it recognizes is unknown. This entry comes from a study of cytomegalovirus exposure and HLA in healthy donors. The study's findings and limits: A list of about 180 TCR beta chains associated with cytomegalovirus was given. In an earlier analysis, most TCR beta V segments were productive about 87% or about 30% of the time. Follow-up analysis seemed to connect common viral pathogens with several of the most significant clusters identified. TCR sequences were mostly rare, though some public TCRs occurred in many donors.

The PCR made use of 60 Vbeta and 13 Jbeta primers. The protocol was immunoSEQ multiplex PCR, while the TCRdb copy is restricted to in-frame clones and leaves out a portion. Here the sample spans 75,000 to 100,000 clones, around four fifths being singletons. The sequencing sample was made of PBMCs. The receptor was isolated from a man in his thirties or forties in good health and CMV-seronegative.

The CDR3 spells CASSATSYNEQFF. CDR3 sequence (DNA): TGCGCCAGCAGTGCTACTTCCTACAATGAGCAGTTCTTC. This chain joins TRBV10-1 and TRBJ2-1; D unclear. The CDR3 length is 13 residues. The V gene lost 4 bases and the J gene lost 1 base, with 5 bases spanning the gap. Germline CDR1 reads WNHNN; CDR2 reads SYGVQD (reference sequence).